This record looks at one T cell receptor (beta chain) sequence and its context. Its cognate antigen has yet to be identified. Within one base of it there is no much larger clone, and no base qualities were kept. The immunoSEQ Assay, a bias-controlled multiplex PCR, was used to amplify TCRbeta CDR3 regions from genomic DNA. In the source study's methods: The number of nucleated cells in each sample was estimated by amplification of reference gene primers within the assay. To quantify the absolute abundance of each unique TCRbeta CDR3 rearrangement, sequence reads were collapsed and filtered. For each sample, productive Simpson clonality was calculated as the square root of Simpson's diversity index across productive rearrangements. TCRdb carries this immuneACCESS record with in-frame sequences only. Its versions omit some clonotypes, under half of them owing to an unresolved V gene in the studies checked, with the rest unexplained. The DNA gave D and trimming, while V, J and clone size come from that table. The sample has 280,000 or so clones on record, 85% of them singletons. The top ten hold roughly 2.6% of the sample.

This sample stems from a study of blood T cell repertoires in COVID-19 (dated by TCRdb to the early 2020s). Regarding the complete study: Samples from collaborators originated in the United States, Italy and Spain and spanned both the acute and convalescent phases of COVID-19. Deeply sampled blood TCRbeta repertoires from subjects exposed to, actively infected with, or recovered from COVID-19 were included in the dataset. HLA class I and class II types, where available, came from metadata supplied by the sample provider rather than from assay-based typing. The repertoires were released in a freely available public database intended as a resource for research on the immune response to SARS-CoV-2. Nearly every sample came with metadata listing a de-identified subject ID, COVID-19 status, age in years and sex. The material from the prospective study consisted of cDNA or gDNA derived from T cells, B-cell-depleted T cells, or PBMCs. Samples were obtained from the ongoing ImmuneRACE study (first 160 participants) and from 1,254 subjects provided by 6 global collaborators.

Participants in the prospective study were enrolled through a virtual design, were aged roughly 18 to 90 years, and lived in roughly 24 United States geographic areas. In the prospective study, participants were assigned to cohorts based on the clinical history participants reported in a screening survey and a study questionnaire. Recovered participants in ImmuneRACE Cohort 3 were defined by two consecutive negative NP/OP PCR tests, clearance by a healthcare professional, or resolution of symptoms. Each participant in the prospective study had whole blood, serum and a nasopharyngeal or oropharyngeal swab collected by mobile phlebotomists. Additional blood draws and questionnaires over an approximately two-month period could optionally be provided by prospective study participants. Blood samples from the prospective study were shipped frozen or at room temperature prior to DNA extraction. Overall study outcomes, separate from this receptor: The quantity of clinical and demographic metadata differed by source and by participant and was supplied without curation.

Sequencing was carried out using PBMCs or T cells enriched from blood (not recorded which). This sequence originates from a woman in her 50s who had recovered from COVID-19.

CDR3 sequence: CASSLNGEGITQYF. The DNA reads as follows: TGTGCCAGCAGCTTAAACGGCGAGGGAATAACGCAGTATTTT. Here the chain combines TRBV7-3 and TRBJ2-3; TRBD2 could be the D gene, as 5 bases match. V is cut by 1 base and J by 9 bases, and the space between the germline ends is 14 bases. According to the germline V gene, CDR1 reads SGHTA and CDR2 reads FQGTGA. The CDR3 starts with the cysteine, ends with the phenylalanine, and has 14 residues. Kept here is only the CDR3 DNA, which spans 42 bases and is read in frame from base 1.